The sample holds a few counts of the clone carrying this T cell receptor (beta chain). Its antigen is not identified. The source of the sample is a study of Graves' ophthalmopathy and Graves' hyperthyroidism. Study-wide results and limits: In blood appeared most of the expanded thyroid clonotypes whose frequency exceeded 0.001. Sensitivity of around 85% and specificity of about 81% were achieved when a 13-signature model separated ophthalmopathy from stable hyperthyroidism.

Amplified TCR beta CDR3 regions were obtained using RNA transcripts as template. In the first round, RT-PCR was carried out with HTBI primers, and a multiplex PCR formed the second round. MiXCR was run by TCRdb on the multiplex PCR reads, yielding one entry per CDR3 protein. This table holds around 1,200,000 distinct CDR3 sequences, 35% to 40% found once. Researchers turned away patients with other autoimmune diseases, uncontrolled infections, pregnancy or lactation. The germline CDR1 and CDR2 sequences are MGHDK and SYGVNS. V was pared by 6 bases and J by 5 bases, with 16 bases between. The CDR3 totals 15 residues.

This TCR was sampled from an adult man with Graves' hyperthyroidism. The rearrangement joins TRBV25-1 to TRBJ2-2, with D possibly being TRBD2 (5 bases). The sequencing sample was made of peripheral blood or thyroid tissue (not recorded which). The CDR3: CASSKPRPGTGELFF. CDR3 nucleotide sequence: TGTGCCAGCAGCAAGCCGCGACCGGGGACCGGGGAGCTGTTTTTT.